The 7 T cell receptor beta chains given below trace back to one sample, sequenced in a study of blood T cell repertoires in COVID-19. Clones were read by immunoSEQ multiplex PCR, and TCRdb kept only the in-frame ones, dropping some. Among hundreds of thousands of clones, around nine tenths were seen once, and the ten largest hold approximately 8%. The material sequenced was PBMCs or T cells enriched from blood (not recorded which). All receptors derive from a woman aged 55-70 years who had recovered from COVID-19.

This clone was detected a few times. The V and J genes are TRBV7-9 and TRBJ2-7, with 7 positions matching TRBD1. Losses at the gene ends were 4 bases for V and 4 bases for J; bases not matched to a gene: 13. Germline CDR1 and CDR2: SEHNR and FQNEAQ (reference sequence). The CDR3 contains 16 residues. CDR3 DNA sequence: TGTGCCAGCAGCTATTCGACCGGGACAGTAACATACGAGCAGTACTTC. Encoded protein: CASSYSTGTVTYEQYF.

The V call is TRBV5-1, the J call TRBJ2-3; 7 bases map to TRBD1. The J segment lost 2 bases and the V segment lost 1 base, leaving 4 bases of the junction unmatched. Germline CDR1 and CDR2: SGHRS and YFSETQ. The CDR3 spans 15 residues. The CDR3 nucleotides read TGCGCCAGCAGCTTGATAGGGGGCTACACAGATACGCAGTATTTT. It specifies CASSLIGGYTDTQYF.

The rearrangement joins TRBV11-3 to TRBJ2-3; perhaps TRBD1 as D (6 bases). The CDR3 has 13 amino acids. The V gene lost 5 bases and the J gene lost 4 bases, with 10 bases spanning the gap. CDR1 and CDR2 (germline): SGHNT, YENEEA. CDR3 amino acids: CASSPQGPDTQYF. The DNA for the CDR3 is TGTGCCAGCAGCCCCCAGGGGCCAGATACGCAGTATTTT.

This clone was picked up a small number of times. The V and J genes are TRBV5-1 and TRBJ2-1; 8 nucleotides agree with TRBD2. The CDR3 runs 15 residues. Germline V gives CDR1 SGHRS, CDR2 YFSETQ. V lost 2 bases to trimming and J lost 1 base; unmatched junction nucleotides: 2. CDR3 in amino acids: CASSFLAGSYNEQFF. CDR3 bases: TGCGCCAGCAGCTTTTTAGCGGGGTCCTACAATGAGCAGTTCTTC. The whole variable domain, remainder taken from reference TRBV5-1 and TRBJ2-1, is KAGVTQTPRYLIKTRGQQVTLSCSPISGHRSVSWYQQTPGQGLQFLFEYFSETQRNKGNFPGRFSGRQFSNSRSEMNVSTLELGDSALYLCASSFLAGSYNEQFFGPGTRLTVL.

The chain is built from TRBV10-3 and TRBJ1-1; 7 bases are a match to TRBD1. This CDR3 spans 15 amino acids. Trimming at V came to 1 base and at J to 2 bases, leaving 4 bases not matched to a gene. CDR1 is ENHRY, CDR2 SYGVKD, per germline. The CDR3 DNA is TGTGCCATCAGTGAGTTGGGACAGCCAAACACTGAAGCTTTCTTT. Its translation: CAISELGQPNTEAFF.

This clone has just a few counts. This chain connects TRBV5-6 to TRBJ1-3; D is unresolved. This CDR3 comprises 13 residues. V gave up 6 bases and J gave up 2 bases, with 9 bases separating them. CDR1 SGHDT and CDR2 YYEEEE come from the germline V gene. The CDR3, as DNA: TGTGCCAGCAACCCGTGGCCTGGAAACACCATATATTTT. Translating it yields CASNPWPGNTIYF.

The rearrangement uses TRBV28 and TRBJ2-4; 10 bases fit TRBD1. This CDR3 comprises 18 residues. With 6 bases clipped from V and 3 bases from J, the junction kept 14 bases outside the gene matches. Germline V CDR1 and CDR2: MDHEN, SYDVKM. CDR3: CASSPGRGQGVVKNIQYF. The CDR3 DNA is TGTGCCAGCAGCCCCGGTCGAGGACAGGGGGTCGTCAAAAACATTCAGTACTTC.